This TCR beta chain was sequenced for a study of identical twins (dated by TCRdb to 2016 to 2018). With respect to the entire study: To test whether fetal clonotypes persist, the study used deep sequencing on TCR alpha and beta repertoires from monozygotic twins, unrelated adults of various ages, and cord blood. To rule out contamination, replicate twin experiments were performed at different times with different library preparation protocols. Paper-wide results and their limitations: A weaker excess of twin sharing was found in beta out-of-frame sequences because the signal-to-noise ratio was lowered by fewer shared sequences. In monozygotic twins, recombination models systematically underestimated out-of-frame TCR alpha sharing, but the models matched the sharing seen between unrelated individuals. Compared with coincidental sharing between unrelated individuals, out-of-frame TCR alpha sequences shared between twins had an excess of sequences with low generation probability. Invariant T cells such as MAIT and iNKT could partly confound zero-insertion analyses, although diverse VJ usage argued against such confounding for most clonotypes. Conclusions relied on cross-sectional statistical analysis, since the same donors could not be followed over many years. Fewer insertions were carried by abundant cord blood beta clonotypes, a similar but weaker trend appeared in young adult naive repertoires, and no such trend appeared in memory repertoires.

A note on this clonotype: The antigen this receptor binds is unknown. One base away there is no much larger clone; base qualities are not given.

Clipping removes 0 bases from V and 1 base from J, with 8 as the unmatched junction base count. The CDR3 measures 18 amino acids from cysteine to phenylalanine. Kept here is only the CDR3 DNA, which spans 54 bases and is read in frame from base 1. CDR1 is given as MGHRA and CDR2 as YSYEKL, both from the germline V gene. All donors were healthy Caucasians. Library creation used 5' RACE. Sequencing took place on an Illumina HiSeq 2000. Template switching introduced a universal primer binding site; the final cDNA contained a unique molecular identifier, enabling accurate counting of TCR cDNA molecules. Specific primers in the conserved constant-segment region were used to synthesize first-strand cDNA for TCR alpha and beta chains. To control for contamination, every cDNA library was double barcoded, receiving both a SMART-Mk sample barcode and Illumina barcodes. TruSeq adapter sequences, together with Illumina sample barcodes, were added in two successive PCR steps. The Illumina HiSeq platform was used with custom primers to sequence TCR alpha and beta cDNA libraries. Concerning the study's data processing: MiGEC was used to process raw reads and extract unique molecular identifiers, and MiXCR was used to find CDR3 positions. Recombination models were inferred per individual with the repgenHMM and IGoR tools using an EM algorithm. Shared clonotype analysis was performed with the tcR package in R, normalizing sharing by the product of cloneset sizes. To study raw recombination without the effects of thymic and clonal selection, out-of-frame nonproductive sequences were analyzed. TCRdb redid the processing of the public reads, applying fastp at Q25 and MiXCR, and retained in-frame beta chains. Identical CDR3 protein sequences are pooled into one entry, listed with their most common genes and DNA. For this entry, the V and J calls and clone size follow TCRdb and not the study's own pipeline. This sample comprises 1.5 million or so distinct CDR3 sequences, roughly 35% of them detected only once. Jointly, the top ten make up about 0.3% of the sample.

What was sequenced was cord blood. Recombination linked TRBV4-1 to TRBJ2-3; a stretch of 9 junction bases matches TRBD2. The TCR was taken from a newborn girl in good health. The base sequence is TGCGCCAGCAGCCAAGACTGGCCACCTAGCGGGGGCACAGATACGCAGTATTTT. This codes for CASSQDWPPSGGTDTQYF.